The 13 T cell receptor beta chains reported below all come from one sample, sequenced in a study of monozygotic twins with inflammatory bowel disease. TCRdb re-called the 5' RACE reads; one entry per CDR3 protein, DNA not given. This sample's table has 140,000 to 150,000 distinct CDR3 sequences. Sample: blood. Every receptor here comes from a human donor with ulcerative colitis or Crohn's disease, or a healthy co-twin of an affected twin (not recorded which).

The gene calls are TRBV3-1 and TRBJ2-3. CDR1 and CDR2 (germline): LGHDT, YNNKEL (reference sequence). The length of the CDR3 is 13 residues. CDR3 protein: CASSFDRPDTQYF.

The rearrangement joins TRBV6-2 or TRBV6-3 to TRBJ2-1; the D call from TCRdb, TRBD2, cannot be confirmed without DNA. Germline-derived CDR1 and CDR2 are MNHEY and SVGEGT. The length of the CDR3 is 14 residues. The CDR3 is CASKTAGNYNEQFF.

The chain is built from TRBV20-1 and TRBJ2-7; the D call from TCRdb, TRBD1, cannot be confirmed without DNA. Looked up from germline, CDR1 is DFQATT and CDR2 is SNEGSKA (reference sequence). The CDR3 is 14 amino acids. The chain's CDR3 is CSARAPGSSYEQYF.

This chain connects TRBV3-1 to TRBJ1-2; TCRdb calls TRBD1, which cannot be checked without DNA. This CDR3 spans 13 amino acids. Germline-derived CDR1 and CDR2 are LGHDT and YNNKEL (reference sequence). The CDR3 is CASSADRKNGYTF.

The chain combines TRBV2 with TRBJ2-2. Per the germline V gene, CDR1 is SNHLY and CDR2 is FYNNEI. The CDR3 runs to 13 residues. This CDR3 is CASSFGWTGELFF.

This CDR3 reads CASSFRVTAKNIQYF. The genes are TRBV11-2 and TRBJ2-4; TCRdb calls TRBD1, which cannot be checked without DNA. Germline CDR1 reads SGHAT; CDR2 reads FQNNGV. The CDR3 loop spans 15 amino acids.

The chain carries TRBV5-1 and TRBJ2-7. The CDR3 is 15 residues long. Germline loops: CDR1 SGHRS, CDR2 YFSETQ. The chain's CDR3 is CASSLDLGASYEQYF. Variable domain in full (rest from reference TRBV5-1 and TRBJ2-7): KAGVTQTPRYLIKTRGQQVTLSCSPISGHRSVSWYQQTPGQGLQFLFEYFSETQRNKGNFPGRFSGRQFSNSRSEMNVSTLELGDSALYLCASSLDLGASYEQYFGPGTRLTVT.

The chain has TRBV7-2 and TRBJ2-3; without DNA, the TCRdb call of TRBD2 cannot be checked. The CDR3 sequence is 14 residues long. The V gene's germline CDR1 is SGHTA and CDR2 FQGNSA. This chain's CDR3 is CASSADGWADTQYF.

J is TRBJ1-5 and V is TRBV5-5; TCRdb gives TRBD1 as the D gene, but with no DNA this cannot be confirmed. Germline V gene sequence: CDR1 SGHKS, CDR2 YYEKEE (reference sequence). The CDR3 is made up of 16 amino acids. CDR3 sequence reads: CASSLGARGAGQPQHF. Looking up the rest from reference TRBV5-5 and TRBJ1-5 gives the full variable domain: DAGVTQSPTHLIKTRGQQVTLRCSPISGHKSVSWYQQVLGQGPQFIFQYYEKEERGRGNFPDRFSARQFPNYSSELNVNALLLGDSALYLCASSLGARGAGQPQHFGDGTRLSIL.

This rearrangement joins TRBV9 to TRBJ2-5; TCRdb's assignment of TRBD1 cannot be checked, as there is no DNA. This CDR3 has 15 residues. Germline CDR1 reads SGDLS; CDR2 reads YYNGEE. This CDR3 reads CASSLLDRVSETQYF. Full variable domain (missing parts from reference TRBV9 and TRBJ2-5): DSGVTQTPKHLITATGQRVTLRCSPRSGDLSVYWYQQSLDQGLQFLIQYYNGEERAKGNILERFSAQQFPDLHSELNLSSLELGDSALYFCASSLLDRVSETQYFGPGTRLLVL.

The chain couples TRBV19 to TRBJ2-7. This CDR3 has 13 residues. CDR1 is LNHDA, CDR2 SQIVND, per germline (reference sequence). CDR3 sequence: CASSLTQDYEQYF.

The chain has TRBV12-3 or TRBV12-4 and TRBJ2-2. This CDR3 contains 13 residues. Here the CDR3 reads CASKVENTGELFF.

This chain links TRBV7-3 with TRBJ2-1; the TRBD1 assignment by TCRdb is unverifiable without DNA. The CDR3 consists of 13 residues. Germline loops: CDR1 SGHTA, CDR2 FQGTGA. The CDR3 region is CASSSRPLGEQFF.